This T cell receptor beta chain was sequenced for a study of brain T cells in children with intractable seizures. This CDR3 has 14 amino acids. V was trimmed by 6 bases and J by 9 bases, leaving 18 bases between them. Germline V CDR1 and CDR2: MNHEY, SVGAGI. The sequenced cases were selected for having the highest brain T cell transcript signatures. Patients received at least one anti-epileptic drug before surgery. This clone was seen only once. Its target is not known. Study-wide findings and caveats: Pre-surgery blood may have been undersampled, hiding some clones. Among the top 50 brain clones were public and private clonotypes. HCMV serostatus was not known, and viral specificity came from CDR3 similarity only.

Produced via immunoSEQ multiplex PCR; TCRdb's table is partial and in-frame only. The sample lists 7,500 to 10,000 clones; 69% were seen once. The genes are TRBV6-5 and TRBJ2-4; TRBD1 might be the D (6 bases). The TCR originated in a girl aged 2-9 years with tuberous sclerosis and intractable seizures. Sample: resected brain tissue, taken at surgery. CDR3 nucleotide sequence: TGTGCCAGCAGCCGTATCCAGGGGAACGGCATTCAGTACTTC. Translating gives CASSRIQGNGIQYF.